The clone carrying this T cell receptor (beta chain) has a count of ten or more. These data belong to a study of blood T cell repertoires in COVID-19. Study at large: Samples representing acute and convalescent COVID-19 were sourced from the United States, Italy and Spain. Sample material is recorded as cDNA or gDNA derived from T cells, B-cell-depleted T cells, or PBMCs.

The ends lost 3 bases at V and 2 bases at J; junction bases unmatched: 4. Germline values: CDR1 SGDLS, CDR2 YYNGEE. The CDR3 runs 15 residues. Sequenced by immunoSEQ multiplex PCR; TCRdb stores in-frame clones only, minus some. Among a few hundred thousand clones listed, over 75% were seen once. The chain couples TRBV9 to TRBJ1-3, with TRBD1 matching 8 bases. Sequencing was done on a sample of peripheral blood. The clonotype was recovered from a man aged 25-45 years who had recovered from COVID-19. CDR3 sequence reads: CASSGNRGAGNTIYF. In nucleotides, the CDR3 is TGTGCCAGCAGCGGAAACAGGGGGGCTGGAAACACCATATATTTT. Together with reference TRBV9 and TRBJ1-3, the CDR3 gives the full variable domain: DSGVTQTPKHLITATGQRVTLRCSPRSGDLSVYWYQQSLDQGLQFLIQYYNGEERAKGNILERFSAQQFPDLHSELNLSSLELGDSALYFCASSGNRGAGNTIYFGEGSWLTVV.